This T cell receptor (beta chain) is drawn from a study of CD8 T cells in ankylosing spondylitis. Study-level findings and limits: Within ankylosing spondylitis blood, a TCR beta motif made up of seven to nine highly homologous variants appeared to be characteristic.

This clonotype was observed a handful of times. Its antigen is unknown. This CDR3 is 13 amino acids long. V gave up 5 bases and J gave up 2 bases; unmatched junction bases: 3. Germline values: CDR1 SQVTM, CDR2 ANQGSEA. Libraries of TCR beta came from quantitative 5'-RACE with molecular barcodes. One entry per CDR3 protein, called by TCRdb with MiXCR from the 5' RACE reads. Of 20,000 to 25,000 distinct CDR3 sequences in the sample, approximately 13% are singletons; the top ten hold about a third. Sequenced material: blood. The source is a male donor with ankylosing spondylitis or in good health (not recorded which). The chain employs TRBV29-1 and TRBJ1-5; 7 bases map to TRBD1. The CDR3 DNA follows: TGCAGCGTTAGACAGGGTGGCAATCAGCCCCAGCATTTT. This sequence encodes CSVRQGGNQPQHF.